This TCR beta chain is from a study of T-cell memory formation after mild COVID-19. Study-wide context: Clusters were largely donor specific.

A note on this clonotype: What it recognizes is unknown.

The authors produced TCR alpha and TCR beta cDNA libraries with sample barcodes and UMIs by 5'RACE using constant-segment primers. TCRdb re-called the 5' RACE reads with MiXCR, one entry per CDR3 protein. The sample has approximately 260,000 distinct CDR3 sequences, roughly 16% seen once. The V segment lost 6 bases and the J segment 0 bases; nucleotides outside the gene matches: 11. The germline V gene has CDR1 DFQATT and CDR2 SNEGSKA (reference sequence). This CDR3 spans 16 amino acids. Study-wide results and caveats: The main location of contracting CD4+ clones was CM and EM, and that of contracting CD8+ clones was EMRA.

Sequencing input: PBMCs or a T cell subset sorted from them (not recorded which). The sequence was obtained from a man younger than 35 who had mild COVID-19 (a few samples of this study predate the infection). Cell type and time point are not known. The V gene is TRBV20-1, the J gene TRBJ2-1, with 7 nucleotides matching TRBD1. The CDR3 region has the DNA TGCAGTGCGACTTACAGGGGCCAGAGCTCCTACAATGAGCAGTTCTTC. Its protein is CSATYRGQSSYNEQFF.